Below, 4 T cell receptor beta chains from the same sample are listed, as sequenced in a study of blood T cells in healthy people across ages. Next came a second PCR, run for about 6 to 11 cycles, which used a sample-barcoded 5' primer along with a J-beta primer mix. MiXCR, applied by TCRdb to the 5' RACE reads, yields one record per CDR3 protein. The table records under 800,000 distinct CDR3 sequences, around a fifth of them present only once. The sequenced sample was blood. All receptors come from a man between 65 and 85 years old in good health.

Ten or more counts support this clonotype. The CDR3 coding sequence is TGTGCCAGCAGCCTCAGCGGGGAATACAATGAGCAGTTCTTC. The encoded protein is CASSLSGEYNEQFF. The chain recombines TRBV7-2 with TRBJ2-1; 7 bases match TRBD2. The ends lost 5 bases at V and 4 bases at J; junction bases unmatched: 5. Looked up from germline, CDR1 is SGHTA and CDR2 is FQGNSA. The CDR3 consists of 14 residues. The whole variable domain, remainder taken from reference TRBV7-2 and TRBJ2-1, is GAGVSQSPSNKVTEKGKDVELRCDPISGHTALYWYRQSLGQGLEFLIYFQGNSAPDKSGLPSDRFSAERTGGSVSTLTIQRTQQEDSAVYLCASSLSGEYNEQFFGPGTRLTVL.

This chain links TRBV7-3 with TRBJ2-4; D gene unclear. The length of the CDR3 is 13 residues. Trimming removed 1 base from V and 6 bases from J, with 7 bases in between. CDR1 is SGHTA and CDR2 is FQGTGA in the germline V gene. CDR3 residues: CASSLSPLNIQYF. The CDR3 nucleotides read TGTGCCAGCAGCTTAAGTCCGCTAAACATTCAGTACTTC.

The chain has TRBV10-3 and TRBJ2-3; TRBD2 might be the D (6 bases). With 3 bases removed from V and 4 bases from J, the gap between germline ends came to 14 bases. CDR3 length equals 15 residues. Germline V gene lookup returns CDR1 ENHRY and CDR2 SYGVKD. For the CDR3, the DNA is TGTGCCATCAGTGAAGGCGGCGGGAACGCAGATACGCAGTATTTT. Translation: CAISEGGGNADTQYF.

The rearrangement joins TRBV6-1 to TRBJ2-7; D is uncertain. Germline CDR1 is MNHNS and CDR2 is SASEGT. The CDR3 contains 13 residues. V gave up 3 bases and J gave up 4 bases, with 10 bases separating them. Here the CDR3 reads CASSDPGRYEQYF. CDR3 DNA sequence: TGTGCCAGCAGTGACCCGGGTCGTTACGAGCAGTACTTC.